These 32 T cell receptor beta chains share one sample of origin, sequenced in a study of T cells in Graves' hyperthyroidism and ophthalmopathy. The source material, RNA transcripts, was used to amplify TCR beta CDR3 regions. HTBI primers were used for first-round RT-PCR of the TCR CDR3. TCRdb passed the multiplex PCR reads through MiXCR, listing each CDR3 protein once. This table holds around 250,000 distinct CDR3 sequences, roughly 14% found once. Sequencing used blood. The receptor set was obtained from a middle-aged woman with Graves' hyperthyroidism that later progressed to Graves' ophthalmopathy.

CDR3 loop: CASSRKDTQYF. CDR3 in DNA: TGTGCCAGCAGCCGCAAGGATACGCAGTATTTT. The gene calls are TRBV7-9 and TRBJ2-3; D gene ambiguous. This CDR3 contains 11 residues. Germline values: CDR1 SEHNR, CDR2 FQNEAQ (reference sequence). V lost 5 bases and J lost 6, with 6 bases in between.

CDR3 coding DNA: TGTGCCAGCAGCCGAGGACTAGCGGGGACCGCGACCCAGTACTTC. Amino acid sequence: CASSRGLAGTATQYF. The V gene is TRBV13, the J gene TRBJ2-5; 12 bases are shared with TRBD2. The J segment lost 7 bases and the V segment lost 5 bases, leaving 8 bases of the junction unmatched. Germline-derived CDR1 and CDR2 are PRHDT and FYEKMQ (reference sequence). CDR3 size: 15 residues.

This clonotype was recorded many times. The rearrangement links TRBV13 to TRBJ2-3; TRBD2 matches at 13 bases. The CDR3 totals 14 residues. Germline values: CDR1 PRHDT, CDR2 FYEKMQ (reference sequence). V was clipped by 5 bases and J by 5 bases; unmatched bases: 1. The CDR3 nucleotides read TGTGCCAGCAGCAGGACTAGCGGGGGAGATACGCAGTATTTT. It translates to CASSRTSGGDTQYF.

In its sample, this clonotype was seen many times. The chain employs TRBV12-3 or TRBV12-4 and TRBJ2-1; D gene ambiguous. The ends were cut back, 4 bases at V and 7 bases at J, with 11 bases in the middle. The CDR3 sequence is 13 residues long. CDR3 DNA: TGTGCCAGCAGTTCGGACGGAAGTAATGAGCAGTTCTTC. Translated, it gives CASSSDGSNEQFF.

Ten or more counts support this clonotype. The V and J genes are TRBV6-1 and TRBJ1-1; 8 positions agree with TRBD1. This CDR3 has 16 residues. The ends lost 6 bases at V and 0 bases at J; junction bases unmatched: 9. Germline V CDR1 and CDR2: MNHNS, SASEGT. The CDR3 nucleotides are TGTGCCAGCAGAAAACAGGGGGGTCTCATGAACACTGAAGCTTTCTTT. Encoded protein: CASRKQGGLMNTEAFF.

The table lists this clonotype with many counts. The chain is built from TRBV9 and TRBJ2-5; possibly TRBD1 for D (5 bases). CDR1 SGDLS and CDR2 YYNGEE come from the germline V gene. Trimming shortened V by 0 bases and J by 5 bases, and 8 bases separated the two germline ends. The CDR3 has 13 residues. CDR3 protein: CASSVGQSETQYF. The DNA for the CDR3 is TGTGCCAGCAGCGTAGGACAGAGTGAGACCCAGTACTTC.

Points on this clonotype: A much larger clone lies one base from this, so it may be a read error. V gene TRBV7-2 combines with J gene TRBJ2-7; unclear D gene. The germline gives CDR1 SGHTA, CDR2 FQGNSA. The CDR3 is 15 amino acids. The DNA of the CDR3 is TGTGCCGGCAGCTTGGGTAGCCGATCTGGGAAAGAGCAGTACTTC. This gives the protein CAGSLGSRSGKEQYF.

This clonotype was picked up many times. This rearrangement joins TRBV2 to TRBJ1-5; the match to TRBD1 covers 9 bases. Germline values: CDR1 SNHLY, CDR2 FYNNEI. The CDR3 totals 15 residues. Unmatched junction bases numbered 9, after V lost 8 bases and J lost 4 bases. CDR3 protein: CASGRTGGQNQPQHF. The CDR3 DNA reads TGTGCCAGCGGGCGAACAGGGGGCCAAAATCAGCCCCAGCATTTT.

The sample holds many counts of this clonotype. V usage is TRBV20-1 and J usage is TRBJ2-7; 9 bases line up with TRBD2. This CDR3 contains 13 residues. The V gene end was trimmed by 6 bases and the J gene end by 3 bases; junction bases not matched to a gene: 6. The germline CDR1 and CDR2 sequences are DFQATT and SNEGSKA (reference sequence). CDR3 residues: CSAKGLADYEQYF. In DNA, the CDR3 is TGCAGTGCGAAGGGACTAGCAGACTACGAGCAGTACTTC.

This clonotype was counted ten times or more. The CDR3 loop reads CAISEFRGSSKNIQYF. The CDR3 DNA sequence: TGTGCCATCAGTGAGTTCAGGGGGTCTAGCAAAAACATTCAGTACTTC. The chain recombines TRBV10-3 with TRBJ2-4, with 7 bases aligning to TRBD1. This CDR3 is built from 16 residues. Germline-derived CDR1 and CDR2 are ENHRY and SYGVKD. V was pared by 1 base and J by 3 bases, with 6 bases of the junction left unmatched.

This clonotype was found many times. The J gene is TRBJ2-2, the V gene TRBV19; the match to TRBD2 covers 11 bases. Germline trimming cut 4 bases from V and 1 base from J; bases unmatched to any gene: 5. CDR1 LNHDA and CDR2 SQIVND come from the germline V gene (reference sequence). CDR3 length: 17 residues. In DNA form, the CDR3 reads TGTGCCAGTAGTAAACTAGCGGGAGCGTTGAACACCGGGGAGCTGTTTTTT. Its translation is CASSKLAGALNTGELFF. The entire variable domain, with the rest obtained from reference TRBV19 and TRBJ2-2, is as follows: DGGITQSPKYLFRKEGQNVTLSCEQNLNHDAMYWYRQDPGQGLRLIYYSQIVNDFQKGDIAEGYSVSREKKESFPLTVTSAQKNPTAFYLCASSKLAGALNTGELFFGEGSRLTVL.

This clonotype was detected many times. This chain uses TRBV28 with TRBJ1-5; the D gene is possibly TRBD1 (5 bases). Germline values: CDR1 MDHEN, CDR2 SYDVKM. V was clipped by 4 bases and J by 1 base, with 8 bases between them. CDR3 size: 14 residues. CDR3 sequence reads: CASSWPGSNQPQHF. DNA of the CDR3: TGTGCCAGCAGTTGGCCAGGGAGCAATCAGCCCCAGCATTTT.

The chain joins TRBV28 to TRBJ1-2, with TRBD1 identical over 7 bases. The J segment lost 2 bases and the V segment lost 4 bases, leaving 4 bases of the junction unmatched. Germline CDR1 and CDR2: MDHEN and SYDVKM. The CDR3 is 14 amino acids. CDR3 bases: TGTGCCAGCAGTTCGGGGACAGCAAACTATGGCTACACCTTC. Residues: CASSSGTANYGYTF.

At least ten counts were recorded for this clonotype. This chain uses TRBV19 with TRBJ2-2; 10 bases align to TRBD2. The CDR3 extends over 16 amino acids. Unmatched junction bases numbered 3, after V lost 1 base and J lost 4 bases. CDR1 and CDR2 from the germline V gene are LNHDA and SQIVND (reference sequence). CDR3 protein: CASSIGSSGSTGELFF. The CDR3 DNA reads TGTGCCAGTAGTATAGGCTCTAGCGGGAGCACCGGGGAGCTGTTTTTT.

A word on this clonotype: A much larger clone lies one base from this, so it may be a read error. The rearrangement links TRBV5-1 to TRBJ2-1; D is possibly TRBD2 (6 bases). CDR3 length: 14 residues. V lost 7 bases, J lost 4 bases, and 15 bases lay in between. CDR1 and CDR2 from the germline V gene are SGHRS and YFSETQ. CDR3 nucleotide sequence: TGCGCCAGCGGCGGTGCTGCGGGGTACAATGAGCAGTTCTTC. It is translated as CASGGAAGYNEQFF.

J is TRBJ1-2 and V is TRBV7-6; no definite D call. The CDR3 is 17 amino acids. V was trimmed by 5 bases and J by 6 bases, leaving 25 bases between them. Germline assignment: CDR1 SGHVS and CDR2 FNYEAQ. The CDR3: CASSLSGSRYSFDGYTF. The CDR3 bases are TGTGCCAGCAGCCTGTCCGGTTCTAGGTATTCATTTGATGGCTACACCTTC. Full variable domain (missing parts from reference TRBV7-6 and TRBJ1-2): GAGVSQSPRYKVTKRGQDVALRCDPISGHVSLYWYRQALGQGPEFLTYFNYEAQQDKSGLPNDRFSAERPEGSISTLTIQRTEQRDSAMYRCASSLSGSRYSFDGYTFGSGTRLTVV.

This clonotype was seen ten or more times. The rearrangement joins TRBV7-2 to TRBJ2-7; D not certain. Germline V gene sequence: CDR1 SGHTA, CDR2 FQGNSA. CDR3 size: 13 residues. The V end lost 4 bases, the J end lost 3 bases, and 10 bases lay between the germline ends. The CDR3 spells CASSWGPNYEQYF. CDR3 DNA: TGTGCCAGCAGCTGGGGTCCTAACTACGAGCAGTACTTC.

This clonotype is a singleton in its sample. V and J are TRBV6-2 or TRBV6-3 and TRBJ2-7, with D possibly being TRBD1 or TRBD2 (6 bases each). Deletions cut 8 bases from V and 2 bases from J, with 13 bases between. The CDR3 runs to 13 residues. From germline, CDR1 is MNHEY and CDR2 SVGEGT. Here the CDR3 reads CASLPRGAYEQYF. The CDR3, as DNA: TGTGCCAGCCTTCCGAGGGGGGCCTACGAGCAGTACTTC.

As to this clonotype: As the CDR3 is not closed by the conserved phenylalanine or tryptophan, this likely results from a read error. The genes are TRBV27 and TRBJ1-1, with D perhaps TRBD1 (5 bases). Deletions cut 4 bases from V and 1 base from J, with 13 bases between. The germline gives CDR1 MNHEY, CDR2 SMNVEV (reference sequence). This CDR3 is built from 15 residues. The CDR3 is CASSSAGAGNTEAFL. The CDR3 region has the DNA TGTGCCAGCAGTTCCGCCGGGGCGGGGAACACTGAAGCTTTCCTT.

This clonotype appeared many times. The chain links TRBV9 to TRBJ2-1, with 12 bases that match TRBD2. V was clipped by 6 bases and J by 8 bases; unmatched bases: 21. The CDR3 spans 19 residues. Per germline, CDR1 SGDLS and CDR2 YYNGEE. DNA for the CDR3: TGTGCCAGCACCCCCGATGGGGGGCGACTAGCGGGAGCTGGCCATGAGCAGTTCTTC. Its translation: CASTPDGGRLAGAGHEQFF.

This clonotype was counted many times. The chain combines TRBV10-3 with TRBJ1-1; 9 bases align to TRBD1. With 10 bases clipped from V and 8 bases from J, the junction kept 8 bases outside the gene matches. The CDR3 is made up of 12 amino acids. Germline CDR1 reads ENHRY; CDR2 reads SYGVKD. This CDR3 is CATEEGQGEAFF. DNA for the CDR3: TGTGCCACCGAAGAGGGACAGGGAGAAGCTTTCTTT.

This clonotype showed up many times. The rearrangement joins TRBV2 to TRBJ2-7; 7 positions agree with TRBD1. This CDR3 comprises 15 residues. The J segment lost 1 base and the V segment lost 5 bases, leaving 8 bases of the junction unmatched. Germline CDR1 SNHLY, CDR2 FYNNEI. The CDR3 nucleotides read TGTGCCAGCAGTCAATCGGGACAGCCATCCTACGAGCAGTACTTC. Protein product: CASSQSGQPSYEQYF. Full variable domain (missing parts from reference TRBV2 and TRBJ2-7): EPEVTQTPSHQVTQMGQEVILRCVPISNHLYFYWYRQILGQKVEFLVSFYNNEISEKSEIFDDQFSVERPDGSNFTLKIRSTKLEDSAMYFCASSQSGQPSYEQYFGPGTRLTVT.

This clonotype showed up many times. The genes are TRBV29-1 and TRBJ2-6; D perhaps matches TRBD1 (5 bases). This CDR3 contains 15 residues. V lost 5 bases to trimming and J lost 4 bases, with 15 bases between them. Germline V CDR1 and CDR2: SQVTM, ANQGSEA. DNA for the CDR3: TGCAGCGTTCAGTCCAGGGCCTCCGGGGCCAACGTCCTGACTTTC. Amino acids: CSVQSRASGANVLTF.

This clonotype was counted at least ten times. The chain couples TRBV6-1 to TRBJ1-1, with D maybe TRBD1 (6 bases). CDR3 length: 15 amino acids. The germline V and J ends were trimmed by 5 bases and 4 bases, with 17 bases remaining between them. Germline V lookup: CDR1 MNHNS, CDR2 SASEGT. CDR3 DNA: TGTGCCAGCAGTCAACAGGGCGCGACGCGCACTGAAGCTTTCTTT. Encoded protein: CASSQQGATRTEAFF.

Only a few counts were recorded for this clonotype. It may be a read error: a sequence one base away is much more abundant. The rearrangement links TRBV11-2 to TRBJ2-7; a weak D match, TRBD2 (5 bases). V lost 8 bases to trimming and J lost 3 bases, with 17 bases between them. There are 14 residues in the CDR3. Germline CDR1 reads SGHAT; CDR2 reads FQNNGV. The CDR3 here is CASGSYERLYEQYF. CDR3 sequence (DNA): TGTGCCAGCGGCAGCTACGAGCGGCTCTACGAGCAGTACTTC.

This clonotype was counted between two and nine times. CDR3 nucleotide sequence: TGTGCCAGCAGCTCTTCACAGGGATATTTTACCTACGAGCAGTACTTC. It codes for CASSSSQGYFTYEQYF. The chain links TRBV7-9 to TRBJ2-7; tentative D call: TRBD1 (6 bases). The CDR3 loop spans 16 amino acids. The V gene's germline CDR1 is SEHNR and CDR2 FQNEAQ (reference sequence). The V and J ends lost 4 bases and 2 bases respectively, with 18 bases between them.

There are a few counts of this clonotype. This chain's CDR3 is CSATAGTDYGYTF. The CDR3 DNA is TGCAGTGCTACCGCCGGGACTGACTATGGCTACACCTTC. The chain combines TRBV20-1 with TRBJ1-2; TRBD1 is a possible D gene (5 bases). Germline values: CDR1 DFQATT, CDR2 SNEGSKA (reference sequence). Trimming pared 4 bases from V and 3 bases from J, leaving 12 bases between. The CDR3 contains 13 residues.

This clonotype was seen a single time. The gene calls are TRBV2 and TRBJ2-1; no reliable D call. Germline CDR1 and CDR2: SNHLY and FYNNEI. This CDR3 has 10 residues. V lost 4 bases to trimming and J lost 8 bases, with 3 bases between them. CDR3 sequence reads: CASSAHEQFF. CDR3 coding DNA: TGTGCCAGCAGTGCCCATGAGCAGTTCTTC.

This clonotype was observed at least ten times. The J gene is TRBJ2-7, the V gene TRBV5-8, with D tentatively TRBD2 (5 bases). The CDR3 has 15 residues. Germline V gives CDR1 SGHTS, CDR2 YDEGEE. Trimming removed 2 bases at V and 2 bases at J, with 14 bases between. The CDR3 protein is CASSLVGIETYEQYF. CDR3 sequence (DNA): TGTGCCAGCAGCTTAGTCGGGATCGAGACCTACGAGCAGTACTTC.

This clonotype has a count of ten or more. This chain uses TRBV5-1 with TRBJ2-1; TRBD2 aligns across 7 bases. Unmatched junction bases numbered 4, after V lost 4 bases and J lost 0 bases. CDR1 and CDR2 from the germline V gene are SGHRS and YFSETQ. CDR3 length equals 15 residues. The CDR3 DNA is TGCGCCAGCAGCCAACTAGCGCTCTCCTACAATGAGCAGTTCTTC. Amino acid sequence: CASSQLALSYNEQFF. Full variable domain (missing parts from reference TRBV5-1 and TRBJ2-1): KAGVTQTPRYLIKTRGQQVTLSCSPISGHRSVSWYQQTPGQGLQFLFEYFSETQRNKGNFPGRFSGRQFSNSRSEMNVSTLELGDSALYLCASSQLALSYNEQFFGPGTRLTVL.

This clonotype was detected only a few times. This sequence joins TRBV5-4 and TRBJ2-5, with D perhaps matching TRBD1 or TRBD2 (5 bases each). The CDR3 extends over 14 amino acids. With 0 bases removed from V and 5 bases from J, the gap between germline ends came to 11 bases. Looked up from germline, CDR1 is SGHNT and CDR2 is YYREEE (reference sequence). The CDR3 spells CASSLGGIGETQYF. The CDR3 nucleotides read TGTGCCAGCAGCTTGGGGGGGATCGGTGAGACCCAGTACTTC. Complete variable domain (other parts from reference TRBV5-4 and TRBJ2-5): ETGVTQSPTHLIKTRGQQVTLRCSSQSGHNTVSWYQQALGQGPQFIFQYYREEENGRGNFPPRFSGLQFPNYSSELNVNALELDDSALYLCASSLGGIGETQYFGPGTRLLVL.

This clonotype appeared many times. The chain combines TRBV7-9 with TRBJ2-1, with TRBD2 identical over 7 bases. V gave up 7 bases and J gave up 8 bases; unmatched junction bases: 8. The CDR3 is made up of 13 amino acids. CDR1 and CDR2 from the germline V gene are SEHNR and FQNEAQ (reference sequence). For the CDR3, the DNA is TGTGCCAGCAATCTAGCGGCGGTCGATGAGCAGTTCTTC. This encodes CASNLAAVDEQFF. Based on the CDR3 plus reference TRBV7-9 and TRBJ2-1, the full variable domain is DTGVSQNPRHKITKRGQNVTFRCDPISEHNRLYWYRQTLGQGPEFLTYFQNEAQLEKSRLLSDRFSAERPKGSFSTLEIQRTEQGDSAMYLCASNLAAVDEQFFGPGTRLTVL.